In its sample, the clone carrying this TCR beta chain was seen many times. Its cognate antigen is unknown. This sample is drawn from a study of T cells after yellow fever vaccination. Overall study results and limits: Relatively few clonotypes were ones that appeared in both CD4 and CD8 compartments. Post-booster reappearance was seen for most primary-vaccination clones (about 95% CD4, around 89% CD8).

The CDR3 is made up of 17 amino acids. Germline lookup yields CDR1 MNHEY and CDR2 SVGAGI. Between the trimmed V and J ends, which lost 2 bases and 2 bases, there was a span of 17 bases. The TCR cDNA carried a universal primer site and UMIs from 5'RACE template switching. TCRdb re-called the 5' RACE reads with MiXCR, one entry per CDR3 protein. Of roughly 400,000 distinct CDR3 sequences listed, around 20% were seen once; the top ten hold 18%. The TCR comes from a man aged 18 to 30 who received the YFV17D yellow fever vaccine. The chain combines TRBV6-5 with TRBJ2-3, with D uncertain. The starting material was PBMCs, obtained before the yellow fever booster vaccination. The DNA for the CDR3 is TGTGCCAGCAGTTACGGGCGCAAATCTGCCTACACAGATACGCAGTATTTT. This sequence encodes CASSYGRKSAYTDTQYF.